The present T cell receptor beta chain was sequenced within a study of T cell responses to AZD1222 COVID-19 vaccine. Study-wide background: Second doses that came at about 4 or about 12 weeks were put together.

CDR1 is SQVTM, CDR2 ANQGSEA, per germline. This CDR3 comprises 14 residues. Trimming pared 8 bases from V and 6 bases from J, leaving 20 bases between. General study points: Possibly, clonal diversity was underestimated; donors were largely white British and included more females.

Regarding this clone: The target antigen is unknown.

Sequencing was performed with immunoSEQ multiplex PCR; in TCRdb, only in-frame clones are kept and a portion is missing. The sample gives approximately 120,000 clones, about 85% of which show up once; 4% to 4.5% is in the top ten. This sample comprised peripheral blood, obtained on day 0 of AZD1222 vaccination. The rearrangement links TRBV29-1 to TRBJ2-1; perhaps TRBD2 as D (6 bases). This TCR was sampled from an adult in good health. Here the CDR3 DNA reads TGCAGCCCGACCCAAAGCACTAGCTGCAATGAGCAGTTCTTC. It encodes CSPTQSTSCNEQFF.